This is a list of T cell receptor beta chains from one sample in a study of CD8+ T cells in alopecia areata. Some clones are missing from TCRdb's copy, which holds only in-frame ones; the method was immunoSEQ multiplex PCR. Among around 97,000 clones listed, less than 70% were seen once. The sample was CD4+ T cells sorted from blood. All receptors come from a human donor in good health. CDR3s include the opening cysteine and the closing phenylalanine or tryptophan. Each record gives: clone size, D gene, J gene, V gene, CDR3 protein, CDR3 DNA. A D gene is named only where the DNA matches it firmly. A row's size may be missing; if present it is once, few, many or a size class.

few,-,TRBJ1-1,TRBV6-5,CASSYSTNRRNTEAFF,TGTGCCAGCAGTTACTCGACAAACAGGCGGAACACTGAAGCTTTCTTT
-,TRBD1,TRBJ2-5,TRBV7-2,CASSQGGALQTQYF,TGTGCCAGCAGCCAAGGGGGCGCTTTACAGACCCAGTACTTC
many,-,TRBJ2-2,TRBV7-3,CASSYGSNTGELFF,TGTGCCAGCAGCTACGGGTCGAACACCGGGGAGCTGTTTTTT
-,TRBD2,TRBJ2-5,TRBV25-1,CASSEVAGYQETQYF,TGTGCCAGCAGTGAAGTAGCGGGGTACCAAGAGACCCAGTACTTC
few,-,TRBJ1-6,TRBV28,CASSRPLSPLHF,TGTGCCAGCAGCCGTCCTCTTTCACCCCTCCACTTT
-,-,TRBJ2-1,TRBV18,CASSPPVRDEQFF,TGTGCCAGCTCACCACCGGTGCGAGATGAGCAGTTCTTC
-,-,TRBJ2-7,TRBV4-2,CASSQVAGGAYEQYF,TGTGCCAGCAGCCAAGTTGCCGGCGGGGCCTACGAGCAGTACTTC
-,-,TRBJ1-1,TRBV19,CASSMALARVNTEAFF,TGTGCCAGTAGTATGGCTTTGGCGAGGGTGAACACTGAAGCTTTCTTT
-,TRBD1,TRBJ1-6,TRBV7-3,CASSPQGYNSPLHF,TGTGCCAGCAGCCCACAGGGGTATAATTCACCCCTCCACTTT
-,TRBD2,TRBJ2-3,TRBV9,CASSVDLGGTDTQYF,TGTGCCAGCAGCGTAGACTTGGGGGGGACAGATACGCAGTATTTT
-,TRBD1,TRBJ2-5,TRBV29-1,CSVETGQQETQYF,TGCAGCGTTGAAACGGGACAGCAAGAGACCCAGTACTTC
-,-,TRBJ1-1,TRBV9,CASSVSSMNTEAFF,TGTGCCAGCAGCGTGAGCTCGATGAACACTGAAGCTTTCTTT
few,TRBD1,TRBJ1-3,TRBV23-1,CASSQSWTGDLSGNTIYF,TGCGCCAGCAGTCAATCCTGGACAGGGGATCTCTCTGGAAACACCATATATTTT
-,-,TRBJ1-4,TRBV5-4,CASSSDNRNEKLFF,TGTGCCAGCAGCTCGGACAACCGTAATGAAAAACTGTTTTTT
-,-,TRBJ1-1,TRBV20-1,CSVLQNTEAFF,TGCAGTGTTCTCCAGAACACTGAAGCTTTCTTT
-,-,TRBJ1-5,TRBV2,CASSMQGNNQPQHF,TGTGCCAGCTCGATGCAGGGTAACAATCAGCCCCAGCATTTT
-,-,TRBJ1-1,TRBV29-1,CSALYREGRAFF,TGCAGCGCATTGTATAGGGAAGGGAGAGCTTTCTTT
-,TRBD2,TRBJ2-1,TRBV30,CAGSGGVYNEQFF,TGTGCCGGTAGCGGGGGAGTTTACAATGAGCAGTTCTTC
-,TRBD2,TRBJ2-5,TRBV4-1,CASSQDGTKLETQYF,TGCGCCAGCAGCCAAGATGGGACTAAGTTGGAGACCCAGTACTTC
-,-,TRBJ2-7,TRBV10-3,CATGQPYEQYF,TGTGCCACCGGTCAGCCCTACGAGCAGTACTTC